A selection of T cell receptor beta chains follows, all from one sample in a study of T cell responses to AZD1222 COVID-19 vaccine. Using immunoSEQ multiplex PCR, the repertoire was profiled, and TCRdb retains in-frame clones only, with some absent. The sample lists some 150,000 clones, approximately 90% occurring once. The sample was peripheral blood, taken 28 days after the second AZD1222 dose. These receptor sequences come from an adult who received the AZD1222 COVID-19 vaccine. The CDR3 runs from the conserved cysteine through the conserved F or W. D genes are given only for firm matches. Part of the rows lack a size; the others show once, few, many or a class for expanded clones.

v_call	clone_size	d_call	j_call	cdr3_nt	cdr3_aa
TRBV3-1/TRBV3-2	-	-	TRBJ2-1	TGTGCCAGCAGCCCTAGTCTAGGCAATGAGCAGTTCTTC	CASSPSLGNEQFF
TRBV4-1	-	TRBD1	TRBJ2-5	TGCGCCAGCAGCCAGGACGGGACAGGGGACGGAGAGACCCAGTACTTC	CASSQDGTGDGETQYF
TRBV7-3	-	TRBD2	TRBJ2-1	TGTGCCAGCAGCTTAGCGGGAGGGCCCGATGAGCAGTTCTTC	CASSLAGGPDEQFF
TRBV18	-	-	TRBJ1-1	TGTGCCAGCTCACGTTCTTCAGACCCCGTGGCTTTCTTT	CASSRSSDPVAFF
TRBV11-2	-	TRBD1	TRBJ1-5	TGTGCCAGCAGCTCGGGACAGGGAAATCAGCCCCAGCATTTT	CASSSGQGNQPQHF
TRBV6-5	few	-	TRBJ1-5	TGTGCCAGCAGCCGGGACAGCAATCAGCCCCAGCATTTT	CASSRDSNQPQHF
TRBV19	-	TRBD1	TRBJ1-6	TGTGCCAGTAGGTCGGCCGGGACAGGCATTAATTCACCCCTCCACTTT	CASRSAGTGINSPLHF
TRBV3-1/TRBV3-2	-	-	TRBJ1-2	TGTGCCAGCGCCCCCGTCTTTTCGCATGGCTACACCTTC	CASAPVFSHGYTF
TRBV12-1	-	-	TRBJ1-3	TGTGCCAGCAGCACGGACAGAAGCTCTGGAAACACCATATATTTT	CASSTDRSSGNTIYF
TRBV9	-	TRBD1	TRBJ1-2	TGTGCCAGCCGGGACAGGGGAGGTGGCTACACCTTC	CASRDRGGGYTF
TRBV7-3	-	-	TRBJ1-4	TGTGCCAGCAGCAAGAAGGAGGGAGAGGAAAAACTGTTTTTT	CASSKKEGEEKLFF
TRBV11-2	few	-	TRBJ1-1	TGTGCCAGCAGCGTAAAAGGGTCAGGGGACACTGAAGCTTTCTTT	CASSVKGSGDTEAFF
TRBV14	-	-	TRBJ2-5	TGTGCCAGCAGCCGCACTACTTGGAGAGAGACCCAGTACTTC	CASSRTTWRETQYF
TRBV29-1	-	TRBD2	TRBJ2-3	TGCAGCGTTGAAGGCTCTAGGCTAGCGGGAGGAGCAGATACGCAGTATTTT	CSVEGSRLAGGADTQYF
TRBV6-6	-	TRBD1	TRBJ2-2	TGTGCCAGCAGTTATGAAGGGACAGGGGAGGCCGGGGAGCTGTTTTTT	CASSYEGTGEAGELFF
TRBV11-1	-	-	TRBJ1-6	TGTGCCAGCAGCTCTACGGTGGACAATTCACCCCTCCACTTT	CASSSTVDNSPLHF
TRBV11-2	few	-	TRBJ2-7	TGTGCCAGCAGCCGAGCGTGGGGCGAGCAGTACTTC	CASSRAWGEQYF
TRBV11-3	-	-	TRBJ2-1	TGTGCCAGCAGCTTAGATGGCCAATCCTACAATGAGCAGTTCTTC	CASSLDGQSYNEQFF
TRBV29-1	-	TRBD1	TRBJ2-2	TGCAGCGTCCGTTCTGGGACAGCGAACACCGGGGAGCTGTTTTTT	CSVRSGTANTGELFF
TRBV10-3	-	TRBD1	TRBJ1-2	TGTGCCATCAGTGGACAGGGGGCGCGGTATGGCTACACCTTC	CAISGQGARYGYTF
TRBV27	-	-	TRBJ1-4	TGTGCCAGCAGTTTATCTACGGGAGGAGGGAAACTGTTTTTT	CASSLSTGGGKLFF
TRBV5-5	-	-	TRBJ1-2	TGTGCCAGCAGCTTGGGCAGTGGAGACCTTTTGGATGGCTACACCTTC	CASSLGSGDLLDGYTF
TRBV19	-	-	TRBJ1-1	TGTGCCAGTAGTATAGATGAACAGGGGAACACTGAAGCTTTCTTT	CASSIDEQGNTEAFF
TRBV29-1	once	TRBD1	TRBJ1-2	TGCAGCGTTGAAGAGTGGGCGTCTACAGGGGGCTCAGGGGGCTACACCTTC	CSVEEWASTGGSGGYTF
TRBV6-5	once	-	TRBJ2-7	TGTGCCAGCAGTTACTCCAGGGACTCCTACGAGCAGTACTTC	CASSYSRDSYEQYF
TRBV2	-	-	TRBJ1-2	TGTGCCAGCAGTACCATTCCACAGGGCGACTATGGCTACACCTTC	CASSTIPQGDYGYTF
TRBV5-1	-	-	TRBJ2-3	TGCGCCAGCAGCTTGGCTAACACGGCAGATACGCAGTATTTT	CASSLANTADTQYF
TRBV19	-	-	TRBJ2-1	TGTGCCAGTACTTGGCGGCCAGCTACCTACAATGAGCAGTTCTTC	CASTWRPATYNEQFF
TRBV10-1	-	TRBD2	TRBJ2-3	TGCGCCAGCAGTAACCTAGCGGGAGTTTCAGATACGCAGTATTTT	CASSNLAGVSDTQYF
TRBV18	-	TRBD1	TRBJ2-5	TGTGCCAGCTCACGAGCCGGGACAGGGTGGGGAGAGACCCAGTACTTC	CASSRAGTGWGETQYF
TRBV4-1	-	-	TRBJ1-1	TGCGCCAGCCGGCCGGAAACACGTCAGGACGGGACTGAAGCTTTCTTT	CASRPETRQDGTEAFF
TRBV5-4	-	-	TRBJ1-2	TGTGCCAGCAGCGAAGGGACACAACTCTATGGCTACACCTTC	CASSEGTQLYGYTF
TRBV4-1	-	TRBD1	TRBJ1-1	TGCGCCAGCAGCCCACAGACAGGGCGGGACACTGAAGCTTTCTTT	CASSPQTGRDTEAFF
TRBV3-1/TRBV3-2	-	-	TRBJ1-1	TGTGCCAGCAGCCAAGTCGGGGTTAACACTGAAGCTTTCTTT	CASSQVGVNTEAFF
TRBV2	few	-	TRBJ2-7	TGTGCCAGCAGTGATCCCTACGAGCAGTACTTC	CASSDPYEQYF
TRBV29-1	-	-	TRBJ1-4	TGCAGCGTTGGGGGTATTGATGAAAAACTGTTTTTT	CSVGGIDEKLFF